Each of the 10 T cell receptor beta chains below was sequenced from the same sample in a study of blood T cell repertoires in COVID-19. The assay was immunoSEQ multiplex PCR, and TCRdb's table has in-frame clones only and misses some. The table lists about 150,000 clones, 70% to 90% of them singletons, with approximately 0.63% in the top ten. The sequenced material came from peripheral blood. The source is a man aged 55 to 69 with COVID-19, enrolled during active disease.

About this clone: The junction departs from germline at one end; a sequencing error may be responsible. This chain links TRBV6-5 with TRBJ2-7, with D hard to call. CDR3 length: 12 residues. The germline V gene encodes CDR1 MNHEY and CDR2 SVGAGI. In DNA, the CDR3 is TGTGCCAGCAGTTACTCGGGCGTTACGTTGGACTTC. Encoded protein: CASSYSGVTLDF.

Comment on this clone: This sample also contains other DNA sequences that code for the same CDR3. The chain joins TRBV24-1 to TRBJ1-2, with 7 bases matching TRBD1. The CDR3 is made up of 15 amino acids. The junction had 6 bases not matched to a gene; V was cut back by 3 bases and J by 3 bases. Per germline, CDR1 KGHDR and CDR2 SFDVKD. The CDR3, as DNA: TGTGCCACCAGTGATCCGACAGGGTCGGACTATGGCTACACCTTC. Amino acid sequence: CATSDPTGSDYGYTF.

This clone came up once. V gene TRBV5-1 combines with J gene TRBJ2-2, with a weak D call TRBD2 (6 bases). Germline V CDR1 and CDR2: SGHRS, YFSETQ. The V end was cut by 4 bases, the J end by 4 bases, with 20 bases between. CDR3 length: 17 residues. The CDR3 DNA is TGCGCCAGCAGCCCAGGCACGTTGTCCGGGAGCACCGGGGAGCTGTTTTTT. As protein: CASSPGTLSGSTGELFF.

The CDR3 loop reads CASSISGVDTEAFF. CDR3 DNA: TGTGCCAGCAGCATCTCAGGGGTCGACACTGAAGCTTTCTTT. The V call is TRBV7-9, the J call TRBJ1-1; TRBD1 might be the D (6 bases). The CDR3 length is 14 residues. Germline V lookup: CDR1 SEHNR, CDR2 FQNEAQ (reference sequence). The V end lost 5 bases, the J end lost 3 bases, and 13 bases lay between the germline ends. Looking up the rest from reference TRBV7-9 and TRBJ1-1 gives the full variable domain: DTGVSQNPRHKITKRGQNVTFRCDPISEHNRLYWYRQTLGQGPEFLTYFQNEAQLEKSRLLSDRFSAERPKGSFSTLEIQRTEQGDSAMYLCASSISGVDTEAFFGQGTRLTVV.

This clone was seen only once. The chain couples TRBV7-2 to TRBJ1-1, with D perhaps matching TRBD1 (6 bases). V was pared by 3 bases and J by 0 bases, with 11 bases between. The CDR3 runs 15 residues. CDR1 and CDR2 (germline): SGHTA, FQGNSA. This chain's CDR3 is CASSFYNRVNTEAFF. Here the CDR3 DNA reads TGTGCCAGCAGCTTTTACAACAGGGTGAACACTGAAGCTTTCTTT.

This chain links TRBV11-3 with TRBJ2-3, with a weak D call TRBD2 (6 bases). The V gene's germline CDR1 is SGHNT and CDR2 YENEEA. CDR3 length: 15 residues. V was trimmed by 5 bases and J by 2 bases, leaving 14 bases between them. CDR3: CASSHPRTNTDTQYF. DNA for the CDR3: TGTGCCAGCAGCCACCCCCGGACTAACACAGATACGCAGTATTTT.

The genes are TRBV28 and TRBJ1-1; D is ambiguous. CDR3 length: 12 amino acids. Germline CDR1 is MDHEN and CDR2 is SYDVKM. With 11 bases removed from V and 2 bases from J, the gap between germline ends came to 12 bases. The CDR3: CASGVGNTEAFF. The DNA for the CDR3 is TGTGCCTCCGGGGTGGGTAACACTGAAGCTTTCTTT.

This clone turned up a few times. This rearrangement joins TRBV24-1 to TRBJ1-3; 7 bases align to TRBD1. Germline V gives CDR1 KGHDR, CDR2 SFDVKD. CDR3 length: 14 amino acids. V was pared by 3 bases and J by 6 bases, with 4 bases of the junction left unmatched. The CDR3, as DNA: TGTGCCACCAGTGATCCCGGGACAGCAAACACCATATATTTT. Translation: CATSDPGTANTIYF.

The chain combines TRBV13 with TRBJ2-1, with D maybe TRBD2 (6 bases). The CDR3 totals 13 residues. The germline V gene encodes CDR1 PRHDT and CDR2 FYEKMQ (reference sequence). Trimming cost V 8 bases and J 3 bases, with 11 bases left between them. The CDR3 nucleotides read TGTGCCAGCGCACGGGAGTTCTACAATGAGCAGTTCTTC. Its protein is CASAREFYNEQFF.

This chain links TRBV27 with TRBJ2-1, with D maybe TRBD2 (6 bases). Germline V gene lookup returns CDR1 MNHEY and CDR2 SMNVEV (reference sequence). V was trimmed by 3 bases and J by 1 base, leaving 19 bases between them. The CDR3 is 18 amino acids. CDR3 DNA sequence: TGTGCCAGCAGTTTGACCTATCTCGGGGGACGGTCCTACAATGAGCAGTTCTTC. Translated, it gives CASSLTYLGGRSYNEQFF.